This paragraph covers one T cell receptor (beta chain) sequence. Its antigen is undetermined. This sample is drawn from a study of T cells in narcolepsy. Whole-study context: Donors had narcolepsy type 1 or type 2, or were healthy controls. Study-wide results and caveats: Reportedly, autoreactive clonotypes were serially detected in patients' blood but not controls'. HCRT-specific and TRIB2-specific autoreactive clonotypes appeared among same-patient CSF and blood CD4+ clonotypes.

The J segment lost 0 bases and the V segment lost 4 bases, leaving 6 bases of the junction unmatched. CDR1 and CDR2 from the germline V gene are SGDLS and YYNGEE. The CDR3 contains 15 residues. Method: immunoSEQ multiplex PCR; TCRdb's copy keeps in-frame clones and lacks some. The top ten clones hold about 1.6% of a sample with 35,000 to 40,000 clones, approximately 85% of them seen once. The V gene is TRBV9, the J gene TRBJ1-1, with 7 bases aligning to TRBD1. The TCR was taken from a human donor with narcolepsy. Sequenced input: CD45RA- memory CD4+ T cells from PBMCs. The CDR3 DNA reads TGTGCCAGCAGCTCTCGGACAGGAGTGAACACTGAAGCTTTCTTT. Its protein product is CASSSRTGVNTEAFF.